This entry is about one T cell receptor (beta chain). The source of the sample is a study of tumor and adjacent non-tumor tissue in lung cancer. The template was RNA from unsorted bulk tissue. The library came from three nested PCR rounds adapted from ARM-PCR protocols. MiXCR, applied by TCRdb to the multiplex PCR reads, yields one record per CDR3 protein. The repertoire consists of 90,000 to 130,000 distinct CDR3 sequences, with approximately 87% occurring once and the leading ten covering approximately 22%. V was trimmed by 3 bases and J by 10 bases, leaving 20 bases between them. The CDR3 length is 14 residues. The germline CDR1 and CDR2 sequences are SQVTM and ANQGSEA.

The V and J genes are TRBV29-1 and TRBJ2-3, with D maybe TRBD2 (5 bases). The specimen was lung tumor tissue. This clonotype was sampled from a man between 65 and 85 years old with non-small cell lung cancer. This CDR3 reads CSVDRASSTDAQYF. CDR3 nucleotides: TGCAGCGTTGATAGAGCGTCTAGCACGGATGCGCAGTATTTT.